This T cell receptor beta chain is from a study of regulatory T cells in long-lasting Graves disease. Overall study findings and caveats: Persistent disease exhibited a predilection for TRBV28, TRBJ1-2 and TRBJ2-5.

J gave up 4 bases and V 5 bases, and 5 bases lay outside the gene matches. CDR3 length: 14 amino acids. CDR1 is SGHTA, CDR2 FQGNSA, per germline. Many counts were recorded for this clonotype. Antigen specificity is unknown. According to the study, TCR beta libraries were built with iRepertoire HTBI primers and CDR3-region Arm-PCR. Each CDR3 protein gets one entry after TCRdb re-called the multiplex PCR reads with MiXCR. This table has roughly 350,000 distinct CDR3 sequences, approximately 16% appearing once. Time point of the sample: newly diagnosed GD, antithyroid drugs for less than 3 months. PBMC RNA was the source of the TCR library. The same specimen was also included in a second study, on T cells in Graves' hyperthyroidism and ophthalmopathy. That work contributes: Most thyroid-expanded clonotypes above 0.001 were also found in blood.

The TCR sequence derives from a man between 40 and 49 years old with Graves disease. This specimen was peripheral blood mononuclear cells (PBMCs), taken at new diagnosis, from a patient treated with antithyroid drugs. The rearrangement joins TRBV7-2 to TRBJ2-7, with TRBD2 matching 10 bases. The CDR3 DNA reads as TGTGCCAGCAGCCCGGGACTAGCGTCATACGAGCAGTACTTC. It codes for CASSPGLASYEQYF.